This T cell receptor (beta chain) was obtained from a study of shared clonotypes between healthy human individuals. Study in general: The cohort had a couple of women and a few men, ages 18 to 49. Study conclusions and caveats: Shared clonotypes: about 4.6% naive CD4, roughly 3.8% naive CD8, 2.3% memory CD4, around 0.4% memory CD8.

CDR1 and CDR2 from the germline V gene are SEHNR and FQNEAQ (reference sequence). Trimming took 1 base from V and 2 from J, leaving 6 bases between them. CDR3 length: 13 residues. Source study methods: ImmunoSEQ supplied junction-only sequences lacking quality scores, so filtering was different. Clones were sequenced by immunoSEQ multiplex PCR, and TCRdb holds only the in-frame ones, with some missing. That table gives V, J and clone size, and the DNA gave D and trimming. The sample records millions of clones, roughly 91% being singletons. This clone appeared a single time. Its antigen is not known. Other DNA sequences from this sample encode an identical CDR3 as well. Naive CD8 isolation took CD45RO-negative cells positively selected for CCR7 and excluded terminally differentiated effector memory CD45RA+ cells.

The origin of this receptor is a man aged 18-30 years in good health. Some clones in this sample may be carry-over from other donors' samples. The sample comprised naive CD8+ T cells from PBMCs. The chain combines TRBV7-9 with TRBJ2-7; a weak D match, TRBD2 (5 bases). The CDR3, as DNA: TGTGCCAGCAGCTTAGGGGAGACCTACGAGCAGTACTTC. Its protein product is CASSLGETYEQYF.